The clone carrying this T cell receptor (beta chain) turned up a few times. Its target is not known. This record belongs to a study of human T cells and chemical hapten exposure. Study-level findings and limits: The number of TCRs over 1 in 1000 frequency stayed unchanged after DPC.

Individual cDNA molecules each carried unique molecular identifiers attached by the library. TCRdb reanalysed the 5' RACE reads using MiXCR and keeps one entry per CDR3 protein. The table records about 120,000 distinct CDR3 sequences, approximately 20% of them present only once. The CDR3 is 13 amino acids. From germline, CDR1 is GTSNPN and CDR2 SVGIG (reference sequence). Trimming cost V 3 bases and J 2 bases, with 7 bases left between them. Someone pulled total RNA out of unfractionated whole blood. The genes are TRBV30 and TRBJ2-2; tentatively, D is TRBD1 (6 bases). The TCR originated in a human donor in good health. The CDR3 nucleotides are TGTGCCTGGAGACAGGGAAACACCGGGGAGCTGTTTTTT. It specifies CAWRQGNTGELFF.